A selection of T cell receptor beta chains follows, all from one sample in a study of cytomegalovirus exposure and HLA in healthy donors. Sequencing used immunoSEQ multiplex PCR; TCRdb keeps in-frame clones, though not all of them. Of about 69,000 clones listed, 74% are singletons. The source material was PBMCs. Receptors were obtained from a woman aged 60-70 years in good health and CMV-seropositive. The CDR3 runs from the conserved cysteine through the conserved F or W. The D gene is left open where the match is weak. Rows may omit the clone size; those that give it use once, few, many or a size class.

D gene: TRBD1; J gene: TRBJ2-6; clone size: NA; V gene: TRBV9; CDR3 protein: CASSVLPGTAGANVLTF; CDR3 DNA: TGTGCCAGCAGCGTTCTTCCCGGGACAGCTGGGGCCAACGTCCTGACTTTC
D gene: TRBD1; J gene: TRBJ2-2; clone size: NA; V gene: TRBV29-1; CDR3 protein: CSVERGQGMTGELFF; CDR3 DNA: TGCAGCGTTGAACGTGGACAGGGGATGACCGGGGAGCTGTTTTTT
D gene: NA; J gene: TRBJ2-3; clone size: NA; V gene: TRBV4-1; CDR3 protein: CASSPRPLVVGARTDTQYF; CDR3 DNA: TGCGCCAGCAGCCCCCGGCCCCTGGTGGTGGGGGCCCGCACAGATACGCAGTATTTT
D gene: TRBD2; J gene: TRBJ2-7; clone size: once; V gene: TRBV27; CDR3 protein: CASSLRTSGLEQYF; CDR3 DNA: TGTGCCAGCAGTTTACGGACTAGCGGGCTCGAGCAGTACTTC
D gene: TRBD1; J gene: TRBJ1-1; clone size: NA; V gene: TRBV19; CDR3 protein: CASSIHQGAGTEAFF; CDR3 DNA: TGTGCCAGTAGTATCCACCAGGGGGCTGGCACTGAAGCTTTCTTT
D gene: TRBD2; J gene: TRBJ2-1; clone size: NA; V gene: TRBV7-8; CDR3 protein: CASSPGTSGRVPYNEQFF; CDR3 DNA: TGTGCCAGCAGCCCCGGGACTAGCGGGAGAGTCCCCTACAATGAGCAGTTCTTC
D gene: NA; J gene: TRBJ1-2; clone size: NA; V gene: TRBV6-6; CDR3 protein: CASSYPDSQSGYTF; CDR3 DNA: TGTGCCAGCAGTTACCCGGACAGTCAGAGTGGCTACACCTTC
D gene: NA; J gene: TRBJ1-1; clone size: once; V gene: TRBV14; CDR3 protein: CASSQVTGTGAFF; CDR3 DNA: TGTGCCAGCAGCCAAGTAACAGGCACGGGAGCTTTCTTT
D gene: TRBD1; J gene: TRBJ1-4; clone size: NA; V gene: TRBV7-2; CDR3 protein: CASSWGQGATNEKLFF; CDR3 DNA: TGTGCCAGCAGCTGGGGACAGGGGGCAACTAATGAAAAACTGTTTTTT
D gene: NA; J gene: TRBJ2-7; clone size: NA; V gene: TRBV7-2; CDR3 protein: CASKRRDGTSHYEQYF; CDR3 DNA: TGTGCCAGCAAGCGCCGTGACGGGACATCCCACTACGAGCAGTACTTC
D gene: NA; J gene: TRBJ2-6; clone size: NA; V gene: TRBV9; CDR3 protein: CASSSRRGLSSGANVLTF; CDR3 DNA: TGTGCCAGCAGCTCGAGGCGGGGACTCTCGTCTGGGGCCAACGTCCTGACTTTC
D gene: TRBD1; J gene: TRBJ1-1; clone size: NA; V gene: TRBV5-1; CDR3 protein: CASSPGGQGAEAFF; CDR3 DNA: TGCGCCAGCAGCCCGGGCGGTCAGGGGGCTGAAGCTTTCTTT
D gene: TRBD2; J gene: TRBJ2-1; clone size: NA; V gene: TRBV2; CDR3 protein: CASSEAGTSGGKQFF; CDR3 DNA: TGTGCCAGCAGTGAAGCAGGGACTAGCGGGGGTAAGCAGTTCTTC
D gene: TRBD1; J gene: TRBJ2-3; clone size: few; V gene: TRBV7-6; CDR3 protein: CASSLVGRDRLSTDTQYF; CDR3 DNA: TGTGCCAGCAGCTTAGTAGGCCGGGACAGGCTGAGCACAGATACGCAGTATTTT
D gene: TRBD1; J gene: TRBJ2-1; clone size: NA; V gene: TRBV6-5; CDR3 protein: CASSYNHRGPRNEQFF; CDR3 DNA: TGTGCCAGCAGTTACAACCACAGGGGGCCTAGGAATGAGCAGTTCTTC
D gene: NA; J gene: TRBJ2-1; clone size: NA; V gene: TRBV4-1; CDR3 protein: CASSRGVGSSEQFF; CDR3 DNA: TGCGCCAGCAGCCGGGGGGTGGGGTCGTCTGAGCAGTTCTTC
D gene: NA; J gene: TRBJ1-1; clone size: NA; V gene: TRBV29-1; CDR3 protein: CSVEGGRGASEAFF; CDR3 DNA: TGCAGCGTTGAAGGGGGTCGCGGGGCTAGTGAAGCTTTCTTT
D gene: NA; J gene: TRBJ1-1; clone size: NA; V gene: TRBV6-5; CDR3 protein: CASSYHSLNTEAFF; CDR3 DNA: TGTGCCAGCAGTTATCATAGTTTGAACACTGAAGCTTTCTTT
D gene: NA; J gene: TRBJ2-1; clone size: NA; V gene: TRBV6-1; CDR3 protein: CASSFASVEQFF; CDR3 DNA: TGTGCCAGCAGTTTTGCGAGCGTTGAGCAGTTCTTC
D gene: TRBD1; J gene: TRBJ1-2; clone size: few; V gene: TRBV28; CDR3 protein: CASKLGTVNYGYTF; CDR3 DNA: TGTGCCAGCAAACTTGGGACAGTCAACTATGGCTACACCTTC
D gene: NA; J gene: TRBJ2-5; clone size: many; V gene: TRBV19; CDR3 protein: CASSIWGVKTQYF; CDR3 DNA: TGTGCCAGTAGTATCTGGGGGGTGAAGACCCAGTACTTC
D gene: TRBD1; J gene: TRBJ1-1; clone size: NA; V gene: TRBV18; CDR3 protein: CASSRDRGTEAFF; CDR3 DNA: TGTGCCAGCTCGCGTGACAGGGGCACTGAAGCTTTCTTT
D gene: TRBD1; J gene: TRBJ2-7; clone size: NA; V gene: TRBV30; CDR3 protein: CAWTTGGNEQYF; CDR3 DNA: TGTGCATGGACTACAGGGGGTAACGAGCAGTACTTC
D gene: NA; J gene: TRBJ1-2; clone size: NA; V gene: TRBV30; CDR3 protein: CASTGKYYGYTF; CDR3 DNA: TGTGCCTCAACAGGGAAGTACTATGGCTACACCTTC
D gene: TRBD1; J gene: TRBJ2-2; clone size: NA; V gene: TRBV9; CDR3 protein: CASSLLQGIGELFF; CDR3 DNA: TGTGCCAGCAGCTTACTACAGGGGATCGGGGAGCTGTTTTTT